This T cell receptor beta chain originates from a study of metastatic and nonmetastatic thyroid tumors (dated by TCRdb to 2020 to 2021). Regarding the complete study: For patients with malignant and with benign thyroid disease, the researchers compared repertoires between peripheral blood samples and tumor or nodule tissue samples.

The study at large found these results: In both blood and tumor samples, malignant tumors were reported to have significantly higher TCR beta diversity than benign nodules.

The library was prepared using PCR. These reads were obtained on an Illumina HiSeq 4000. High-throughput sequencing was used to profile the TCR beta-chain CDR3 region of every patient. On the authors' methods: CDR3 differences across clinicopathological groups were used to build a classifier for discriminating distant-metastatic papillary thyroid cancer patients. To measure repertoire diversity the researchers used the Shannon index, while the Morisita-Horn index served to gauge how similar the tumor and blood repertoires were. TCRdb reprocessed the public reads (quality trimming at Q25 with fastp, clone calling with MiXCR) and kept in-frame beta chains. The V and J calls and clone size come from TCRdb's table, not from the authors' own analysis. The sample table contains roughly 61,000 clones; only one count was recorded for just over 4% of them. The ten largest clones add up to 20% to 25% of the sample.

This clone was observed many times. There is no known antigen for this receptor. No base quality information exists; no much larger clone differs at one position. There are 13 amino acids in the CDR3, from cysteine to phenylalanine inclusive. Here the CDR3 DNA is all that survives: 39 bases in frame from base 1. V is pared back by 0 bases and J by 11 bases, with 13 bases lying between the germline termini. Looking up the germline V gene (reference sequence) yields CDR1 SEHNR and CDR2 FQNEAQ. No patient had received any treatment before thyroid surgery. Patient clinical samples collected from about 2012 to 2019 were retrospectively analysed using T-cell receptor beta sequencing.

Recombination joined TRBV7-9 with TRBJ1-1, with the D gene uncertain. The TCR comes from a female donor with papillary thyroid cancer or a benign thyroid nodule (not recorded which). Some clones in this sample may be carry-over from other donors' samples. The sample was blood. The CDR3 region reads CASSLAPGVRAFF. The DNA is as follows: TGTGCCAGCAGCTTAGCGCCCGGGGTCCGCGCTTTCTTT.